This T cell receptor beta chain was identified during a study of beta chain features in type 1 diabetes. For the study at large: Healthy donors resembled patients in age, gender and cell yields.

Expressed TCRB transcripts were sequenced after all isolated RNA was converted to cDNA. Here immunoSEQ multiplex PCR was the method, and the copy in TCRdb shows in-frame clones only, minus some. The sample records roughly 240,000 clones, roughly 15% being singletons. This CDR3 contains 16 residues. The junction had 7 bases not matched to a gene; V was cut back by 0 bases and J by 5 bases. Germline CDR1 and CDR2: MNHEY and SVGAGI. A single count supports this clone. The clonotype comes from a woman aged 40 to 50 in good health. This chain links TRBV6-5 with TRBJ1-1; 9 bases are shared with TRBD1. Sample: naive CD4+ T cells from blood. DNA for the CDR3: TGTGCCAGCAGTTACTCGATCGGGACAGGGAGTACTGAAGCTTTCTTT. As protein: CASSYSIGTGSTEAFF.